What follows are 2 T cell receptor beta chains derived from one specimen sequenced in a study of T-cell reconstitution after alpha-beta-depleted transplantation in children. Preparation of the TCRbeta library was carried out with unique molecular identifiers. TCRdb re-called the PCR reads through MiXCR, storing one row per CDR3 protein. The table lists 500,000 or so distinct CDR3 sequences, approximately 30% of them singletons. The material sequenced was PBMCs from the stem cell graft donor, taken from the stem cell graft. The receptors stem from a human donor who donated a stem cell graft to a child with aplastic anemia.

The rearrangement links TRBV7-2 to TRBJ1-2; 9 bases align to TRBD1. This CDR3 is built from 17 residues. The junction had 13 bases not matched to a gene; V was cut back by 4 bases and J by 4 bases. Germline V lookup: CDR1 SGHTA, CDR2 FQGNSA. CDR3 nucleotides: TGTGCCAGCAGCTACAGAAGGAGACAGGGGGTCCTCTATGGCTACACCTTC. Translating it yields CASSYRRRQGVLYGYTF.

V is TRBV11-1 and J is TRBJ2-4, with 12 bases that match TRBD2. This CDR3 is built from 19 residues. The V gene end was trimmed by 5 bases and the J gene end by 7 bases; junction bases not matched to a gene: 18. Germline-derived CDR1 and CDR2 are SGHAT and FQDESV (reference sequence). This CDR3 is CASSLGLLTSGSAPNIQYF. The DNA of the CDR3 is TGTGCCAGCAGCCTGGGACTCCTGACTAGCGGGAGCGCTCCGAACATTCAGTACTTC.